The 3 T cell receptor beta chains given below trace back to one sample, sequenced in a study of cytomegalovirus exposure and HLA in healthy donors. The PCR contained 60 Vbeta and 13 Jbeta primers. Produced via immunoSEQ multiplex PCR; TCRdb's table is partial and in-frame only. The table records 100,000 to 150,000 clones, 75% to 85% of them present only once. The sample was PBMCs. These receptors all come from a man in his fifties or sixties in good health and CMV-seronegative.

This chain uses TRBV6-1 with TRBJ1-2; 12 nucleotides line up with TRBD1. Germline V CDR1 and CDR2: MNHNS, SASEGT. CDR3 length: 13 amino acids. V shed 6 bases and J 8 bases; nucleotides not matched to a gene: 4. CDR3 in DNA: TGTGCCAGCAGACCGGGACAGGGGGCCGGCTACACCTTC. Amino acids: CASRPGQGAGYTF.

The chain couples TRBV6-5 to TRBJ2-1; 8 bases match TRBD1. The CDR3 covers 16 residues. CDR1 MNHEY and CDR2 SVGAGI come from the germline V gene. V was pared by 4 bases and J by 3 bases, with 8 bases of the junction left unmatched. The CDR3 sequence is CASSWGQGAVYNEQFF. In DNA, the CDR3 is TGTGCCAGCAGTTGGGGTCAGGGGGCGGTCTACAATGAGCAGTTCTTC.

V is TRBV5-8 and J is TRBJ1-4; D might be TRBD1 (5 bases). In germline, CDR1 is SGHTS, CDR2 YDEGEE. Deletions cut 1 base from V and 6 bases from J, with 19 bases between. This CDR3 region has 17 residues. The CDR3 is CASSLLAGGSQDEKLFF. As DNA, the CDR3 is TGTGCCAGCAGCTTGTTGGCCGGGGGATCTCAAGATGAAAAACTGTTTTTT.